The 26 T cell receptor beta chains below come from one sample, sequenced in a study of OX40 agonist ivuxolimab in advanced cancers. Method: immunoSEQ multiplex PCR; TCRdb's copy keeps in-frame clones and lacks some. Of fewer than 100,000 clones in the sample, over 70% were seen once. The sequencing used CD4+ or CD8+ T cells sorted from blood, collected in a trial of the OX40 agonist ivuxolimab. The receptors here all came from an adult with an advanced solid tumor such as melanoma, head and neck, liver or kidney cancer.

The rearrangement uses TRBV7-2 and TRBJ1-4; D is perhaps TRBD1 (5 bases). The CDR3 is 15 residues long. Looked up from germline, CDR1 is SGHTA and CDR2 is FQGNSA. V lost 1 base and J 6 bases, leaving 12 bases between the germline ends. DNA of the CDR3: TGTGCCAGCAGCTTAGGGGGGTCAGGGTATGAAAAACTGTTTTTT. Its protein is CASSLGGSGYEKLFF.

This chain connects TRBV2 to TRBJ2-5, with 15 bases identical to TRBD2. Trimming removed 8 bases from V and 5 bases from J; junction bases left unmatched: 0. This CDR3 is 13 amino acids long. Germline V gene data show CDR1 as SNHLY and CDR2 as FYNNEI. This chain's CDR3 is CASGLAGGETQYF. The DNA of the CDR3 is TGTGCCAGCGGACTAGCGGGAGGGGAGACCCAGTACTTC.

V and J are TRBV5-6 and TRBJ1-1; D not certain. The CDR3 totals 13 residues. Germline V lookup: CDR1 SGHDT, CDR2 YYEEEE. V lost 0 bases and J lost 10, with 13 bases in between. The chain's CDR3 is CASSLGGEGRAFF. The CDR3 DNA reads as TGTGCCAGCAGCTTGGGTGGTGAAGGGAGAGCTTTCTTT.

This chain links TRBV5-1 with TRBJ2-5; D might be TRBD2 (6 bases). Germline V gene lookup returns CDR1 SGHRS and CDR2 YFSETQ. This CDR3 contains 14 residues. V was shortened by 4 bases and J by 5 bases, with 15 bases between the two germline ends. The CDR3, as DNA: TGCGCCAGCAGCCAGGGACTGGCAGGGGAGACCCAGTACTTC. Translated: CASSQGLAGETQYF.

The chain carries TRBV7-9 and TRBJ1-3; D gene ambiguous. Per the germline V gene, CDR1 is SEHNR and CDR2 is FQNEAQ (reference sequence). Trimming shortened V by 6 bases and J by 0 bases, and 21 bases separated the two germline ends. The CDR3 has 18 amino acids. CDR3 sequence: CASRQRADLSFSGNTIYF. The CDR3 nucleotides read TGTGCCAGCAGACAAAGGGCGGATCTCTCCTTCTCTGGAAACACCATATATTTT.

The chain links TRBV7-9 to TRBJ2-1; 10 bases match TRBD2. The CDR3 has 15 amino acids. V gave up 2 bases and J gave up 3 bases; unmatched junction bases: 1. Germline lookup yields CDR1 SEHNR and CDR2 FQNEAQ (reference sequence). Here the CDR3 reads CASSLLAGDYNEQFF. Here the CDR3 DNA reads TGTGCCAGCAGCTTACTAGCGGGGGACTACAATGAGCAGTTCTTC.

Here the CDR3 reads CASSLAGAVGIEGNQPQHF. The CDR3 DNA reads as TGTGCCAGCTCACTTGCTGGGGCAGTGGGGATAGAAGGCAATCAGCCCCAGCATTTT. This chain connects TRBV18 to TRBJ1-5; D perhaps matches TRBD1 (5 bases). CDR3 length equals 19 residues. V lost 4 bases and J 2 bases, leaving 24 bases between the germline ends. Germline V lookup: CDR1 KGHSH, CDR2 LQKENI.

The J gene is TRBJ2-5, the V gene TRBV19; 8 positions match TRBD1. After removal of 4 bases from V and 4 bases from J, the junction contained 11 bases not matched to a gene. CDR3 length: 16 amino acids. Per germline, CDR1 LNHDA and CDR2 SQIVND (reference sequence). As DNA, the CDR3 is TGTGCCAGTAGTACCTCCCAGGGGGCTGGGGGAGAGACCCAGTACTTC. This encodes CASSTSQGAGGETQYF.

The chain combines TRBV5-1 with TRBJ2-5; a possible D gene is TRBD2 (6 bases). Deletions cut 0 bases from V and 5 bases from J, with 11 bases between. The CDR3 sequence is 14 residues long. Per germline, CDR1 SGHRS and CDR2 YFSETQ. CDR3 sequence: CASSLEGGRETQYF. In DNA, the CDR3 is TGCGCCAGCAGCTTGGAAGGAGGGCGGGAGACCCAGTACTTC.

This chain connects TRBV25-1 to TRBJ1-1; D may be TRBD1 (6 bases). This CDR3 is built from 14 residues. CDR1 and CDR2 (germline): MGHDK, SYGVNS. Trimming pared 2 bases from V and 1 base from J, leaving 8 bases between. In nucleotides, the CDR3 is TGTGCCAGCAGTGAAAGAGGGGGGAACACTGAAGCTTTCTTT. It specifies CASSERGGNTEAFF. The full variable domain, rest sourced from reference TRBV25-1 and TRBJ1-1, is EADIYQTPRYLVIGTGKKITLECSQTMGHDKMYWYQQDPGMELHLIHYSYGVNSTEKGDLSSESTVSRIRTEHFPLTLESARPSHTSQYLCASSERGGNTEAFFGQGTRLTVV.

J is TRBJ1-2 and V is TRBV19; D is undetermined. Germline-derived CDR1 and CDR2 are LNHDA and SQIVND (reference sequence). Trimming stripped 3 bases from V and 0 bases from J, with 8 bases between. The CDR3 runs to 14 residues. CDR3 nucleotide sequence: TGTGCCAGTAGTATGATCGGGGCTAACTATGGCTACACCTTC. This sequence encodes CASSMIGANYGYTF.

The rearrangement uses TRBV5-1 and TRBJ1-4; 8 bases are shared with TRBD1. The J segment lost 7 bases and the V segment lost 4 bases, leaving 3 bases of the junction unmatched. This CDR3 comprises 13 residues. The germline V gene has CDR1 SGHRS and CDR2 YFSETQ. The CDR3 protein is CASSVGTGEKLFF. CDR3 sequence (DNA): TGCGCCAGCAGCGTCGGGACAGGTGAAAAACTGTTTTTT.

The chain recombines TRBV29-1 with TRBJ2-1, with D perhaps TRBD1 (6 bases). CDR3 length: 15 amino acids. V was shortened by 7 bases and J by 4 bases, with 20 bases between the two germline ends. Looked up from germline, CDR1 is SQVTM and CDR2 is ANQGSEA. CDR3: CSALSMGAGYNEQFF. The CDR3 nucleotides read TGCAGCGCCCTGAGTATGGGGGCAGGGTACAATGAGCAGTTCTTC.

The chain joins TRBV6-6 to TRBJ1-1, with D hard to call. The CDR3 totals 15 residues. CDR1 is MNHNY and CDR2 is SVGAGI in the germline V gene (reference sequence). V lost 6 bases to trimming and J lost 0 bases, with 14 bases between them. The CDR3 protein is CASSSIGNMNTEAFF. CDR3 coding DNA: TGTGCCAGCAGCTCAATCGGGAACATGAACACTGAAGCTTTCTTT.

The rearrangement joins TRBV28 to TRBJ2-7; 8 bases fit TRBD2. The CDR3 extends over 14 amino acids. Germline loops: CDR1 MDHEN, CDR2 SYDVKM. J lost 2 bases, V lost 3 bases, and 3 bases had no gene match. The CDR3 loop is CASSLTGGAYEQYF. Here the CDR3 DNA reads TGTGCCAGCAGTTTGACCGGGGGGGCCTACGAGCAGTACTTC.

Turning to this clone: A junction end diverges from the germline sequence, so it may reflect a read error. The chain links TRBV12-5 to TRBJ2-1; D might be TRBD2 (6 bases). Per the germline V gene, CDR1 is LGHNT and CDR2 is FRNRAP. The CDR3 sequence is 13 residues long. CDR3: CASGLAARDFVLF. The CDR3 nucleotides read TGTGCTAGTGGTTTGGCCGCACGGGACTTTGTACTCTTC.

This chain joins TRBV11-2 and TRBJ1-4, with unresolved D. Looked up from germline, CDR1 is SGHAT and CDR2 is FQNNGV. The CDR3 contains 15 residues. The V and J ends lost 7 bases and 8 bases respectively, with 20 bases between them. The CDR3 sequence is CASTSPRSRREKLFF. The CDR3 bases are TGTGCCAGCACCAGCCCTAGGTCCAGGAGGGAAAAACTGTTTTTT.

DNA for the CDR3: TGTGCCAGCAGTTACTCTGGGAGGTTCCACGAGCAGTACTTC. Its translation is CASSYSGRFHEQYF. The J gene is TRBJ2-7, the V gene TRBV6-5; weak D call: TRBD2 (6 bases). The CDR3 covers 14 residues. In germline, CDR1 is MNHEY, CDR2 SVGAGI. Trimming shortened V by 0 bases and J by 5 bases, and 11 bases separated the two germline ends.

The chain recombines TRBV25-1 with TRBJ2-3, with 7 bases that match TRBD1. Germline loops: CDR1 MGHDK, CDR2 SYGVNS. CDR3 size: 15 residues. V was pared by 5 bases and J by 2 bases, with 7 bases of the junction left unmatched. CDR3 loop: CASSPGQAVTDTQYF. In nucleotides, the CDR3 is TGTGCCAGCAGTCCCGGACAGGCCGTCACAGATACGCAGTATTTT.

The V gene is TRBV7-9, the J gene TRBJ2-5; D possibly uses TRBD1 or TRBD2 (5 bases each). The CDR3 loop spans 13 amino acids. Trimming took 6 bases from V and 5 from J, leaving 13 bases between them. In germline, CDR1 is SEHNR, CDR2 FQNEAQ (reference sequence). The CDR3 bases are TGTGCCAGCAGACGAACCTGGGGGGAGACCCAGTACTTC. Encoded protein: CASRRTWGETQYF. Combining the CDR3 with reference TRBV7-9 and TRBJ2-5 gives the whole variable domain DTGVSQNPRHKITKRGQNVTFRCDPISEHNRLYWYRQTLGQGPEFLTYFQNEAQLEKSRLLSDRFSAERPKGSFSTLEIQRTEQGDSAMYLCASRRTWGETQYFGPGTRLLVL.

The chain recombines TRBV28 with TRBJ1-2, with TRBD1 as a possible D gene (5 bases). Trimming left V 5 bases short and J 4 bases short, with 11 bases between. The CDR3 totals 13 residues. Germline V CDR1 and CDR2: MDHEN, SYDVKM. The CDR3 is CASSPGPFYGYTF. The CDR3 region has the DNA TGTGCCAGCAGTCCGGGACCGTTCTATGGCTACACCTTC.

The chain links TRBV5-5 to TRBJ1-2; the D is unclear. This CDR3 has 15 amino acids. Deletions cut 4 bases from V and 5 bases from J, with 18 bases between. Germline assignment: CDR1 SGHKS and CDR2 YYEKEE (reference sequence). The CDR3 nucleotides are TGTGCCAGCAGCGGTTCAGTGAAGTCGGATTATGGCTACACCTTC. As protein: CASSGSVKSDYGYTF.

This sequence joins TRBV19 and TRBJ2-3; 9 bases align to TRBD1. Germline lookup yields CDR1 LNHDA and CDR2 SQIVND (reference sequence). The length of the CDR3 is 15 residues. Germline trimming cut 5 bases from V and 7 bases from J; bases unmatched to any gene: 10. CDR3 DNA: TGTGCCAGTAGTTCTCCCCGACAGGGGGGATATACGCAGTATTTT. Residues: CASSSPRQGGYTQYF. Variable domain in full (rest from reference TRBV19 and TRBJ2-3): DGGITQSPKYLFRKEGQNVTLSCEQNLNHDAMYWYRQDPGQGLRLIYYSQIVNDFQKGDIAEGYSVSREKKESFPLTVTSAQKNPTAFYLCASSSPRQGGYTQYFGPGTRLTVL.

This clone was seen more than once but under ten times. The J gene is TRBJ1-1, the V gene TRBV5-1, with D possibly TRBD1 on 5 matching bases. The V and J ends lost 3 bases and 1 base respectively, with 10 bases between them. This CDR3 contains 14 residues. In germline, CDR1 is SGHRS, CDR2 YFSETQ. CDR3 residues: CASSYLTENTEAFF. In DNA form, the CDR3 reads TGCGCCAGCAGCTATCTGACAGAGAACACTGAAGCTTTCTTT.

The chain combines TRBV19 with TRBJ2-7, with D possibly matching TRBD2 (6 bases). There are 13 residues in the CDR3. Germline CDR1 is LNHDA and CDR2 is SQIVND (reference sequence). Trimming left V 2 bases short and J 6 bases short, with 11 bases between. This CDR3 is CASSITGVSEQYF. The CDR3 nucleotides read TGTGCCAGTAGTATAACGGGAGTGAGCGAGCAGTACTTC.

The V and J genes are TRBV5-1 and TRBJ2-7; TRBD2 is a possible D gene (5 bases). The V gene's germline CDR1 is SGHRS and CDR2 YFSETQ. The V end was cut by 8 bases, the J end by 4 bases, with 16 bases between. CDR3 length: 13 amino acids. The CDR3 spells CASTVEGGYEQYF. The CDR3, as DNA: TGCGCCAGTACCGTTGAGGGCGGGTACGAGCAGTACTTC. The full variable domain, rest sourced from reference TRBV5-1 and TRBJ2-7, is KAGVTQTPRYLIKTRGQQVTLSCSPISGHRSVSWYQQTPGQGLQFLFEYFSETQRNKGNFPGRFSGRQFSNSRSEMNVSTLELGDSALYLCASTVEGGYEQYFGPGTRLTVT.